This is a list of T cell receptor beta chains from one sample in a study of blood T cell repertoires in COVID-19. Assay: immunoSEQ multiplex PCR; the TCRdb copy retains only in-frame clones and omits some. The profile shows 150,000 to 200,000 clones, roughly 79% of them singletons. The sequenced material came from peripheral blood. The receptors come from a woman aged 80 or over with COVID-19, enrolled during active disease. The CDR3 runs from the conserved cysteine through the conserved F or W. A D gene is named only where the DNA matches it firmly. Not all rows give a size; the values are once, few, many and, for expanded clones, a class.

>TRBV19|few|TRBJ1-4|-
TGTGCCAGTAGGGATCGTGGGGGGAATGAAAAACTGTTTTTT
CASRDRGGNEKLFF
>TRBV18|-|TRBJ2-3|TRBD2
TGTGCCAGCTCACTCTCTCTAGCGGGGGGCTACACAGATACGCAGTATTTT
CASSLSLAGGYTDTQYF
>TRBV5-1|-|TRBJ2-5|-
TGCGCCAGCAGCTTGGCCGCGGGGAGGAGAGAGACCCAGTACTTC
CASSLAAGRRETQYF
>TRBV7-7|once|TRBJ1-3|TRBD1
TGTGCTAGCAGCTATCCCGGGACAGTAGGGGGAAACACCATATATTTT
CASSYPGTVGGNTIYF
>TRBV27|once|TRBJ2-7|TRBD1
TGTGCCAGCAGCAAATTGGGGACAGGCTTCTCCTACGAGCAGTACTTC
CASSKLGTGFSYEQYF
>TRBV11-3|-|TRBJ1-2|-
TGTGCCAGCAGCTTAAGCGGACAGTCCTATGGCTACACCTTC
CASSLSGQSYGYTF
>TRBV2|-|TRBJ2-2|-
TGTGCCAGCAGCCCCGACACCGGGGAGCTGTTTTTT
CASSPDTGELFF
>TRBV3-1/TRBV3-2|-|TRBJ2-2|TRBD2
TGTGCCAGCAGCCAAGGGGGGGGAATCGGGGAGCTGTTTTTT
CASSQGGGIGELFF
>TRBV11-2|few|TRBJ2-6|TRBD1
TGTGCCAGCAGCTTCAGGACAGGGAGTCAACTCTCTGGGGCCAACGTCCTGACTTTC
CASSFRTGSQLSGANVLTF
>TRBV7-9|-|TRBJ2-7|-
TGTGCCAGCAGCTTAGTCAGCTACGAGCAGTACTTC
CASSLVSYEQYF
>TRBV19|-|TRBJ1-5|-
TGTGCCAGTAGTATGCGGGGGGAAGATCAGCCCCAGCATTTT
CASSMRGEDQPQHF